This passage covers 8 T cell receptor beta chains from one sample sequenced in a study of radiotherapy plus CTLA-4 blockade in lung cancer. Repertoires were generated with immunoSEQ multiplex PCR, while TCRdb's copy carries only in-frame clones and drops some. The table lists over 80,000 clones, about four fifths of them singletons. The specimen was peripheral blood, collected from a patient treated with radiotherapy plus ipilimumab. The receptors come from a human donor with non-small cell lung cancer who had stable disease on radiotherapy plus ipilimumab.

The rearrangement links TRBV5-1 to TRBJ2-5; D is unclear. Trimming took off 0 bases at V and 4 bases at J, with 7 bases between the two ends. CDR1 and CDR2 from the germline V gene are SGHRS and YFSETQ. This CDR3 contains 13 residues. The chain's CDR3 is CASSLGARETQYF. The CDR3 region has the DNA TGCGCCAGCAGCTTGGGGGCGCGAGAGACCCAGTACTTC.

This clone has only one observation. The J gene is TRBJ2-7, the V gene TRBV5-4; TRBD2 agrees at 12 bases. Germline-derived CDR1 and CDR2 are SGHNT and YYREEE (reference sequence). The length of the CDR3 is 14 residues. With 5 bases clipped from V and 6 bases from J, the junction kept 6 bases outside the gene matches. CDR3 in amino acids: CASSTGTSGPEQYF. The CDR3 bases are TGTGCCAGCAGTACCGGGACTAGCGGGCCCGAGCAGTACTTC.

The gene calls are TRBV16 and TRBJ1-3, with 7 bases lining up with TRBD1. The CDR3 extends over 15 amino acids. The junction had 3 bases not matched to a gene; V was cut back by 4 bases and J by 0 bases. From germline, CDR1 is KGHSY and CDR2 FQNENV. The CDR3 DNA follows: TGTGCCAGCAGCCTGGGACAGCCCTCTGGAAACACCATATATTTT. Protein: CASSLGQPSGNTIYF. The full variable domain, in which reference TRBV16 and TRBJ1-3 provide the parts outside the CDR3, is GEEVAQTPKHLVRGEGQKAKLYCAPIKGHSYVFWYQQVLKNEFKFLISFQNENVFDETGMPKERFSAKCLPNSPCSLEIQATKLEDSAVYFCASSLGQPSGNTIYFGEGSWLTVV.

This clone was detected only once. The rearrangement uses TRBV7-2 and TRBJ1-5, with D hard to call. The germline V gene has CDR1 SGHTA and CDR2 FQGNSA. The CDR3 is 14 residues long. The V gene lost 1 base and the J gene lost 2 bases, with 6 bases spanning the gap. Written as DNA, the CDR3 is TGTGCCAGCAGCTTAGTTGGGGGCAATCAGCCCCAGCATTTT. Amino acids: CASSLVGGNQPQHF.

J is TRBJ2-7 and V is TRBV11-3; D is uncertain. Per the germline V gene, CDR1 is SGHNT and CDR2 is YENEEA. V lost 1 base and J 0 bases, leaving 7 bases between the germline ends. The CDR3 has 14 amino acids. CDR3 region: CASSLAPSSYEQYF. CDR3 bases: TGTGCCAGCAGCTTAGCTCCTAGCTCCTACGAGCAGTACTTC.

The sample holds a few counts of this clone. This chain uses TRBV5-1 with TRBJ1-4, with 8 bases lining up with TRBD1. CDR3 length: 13 residues. Germline V gene data show CDR1 as SGHRS and CDR2 as YFSETQ. The trim removed 4 bases at V and 7 bases at J, leaving 3 bases unmatched. As DNA, the CDR3 is TGCGCCAGCAGCCCCGGGACAGGTGAAAAACTGTTTTTT. Protein: CASSPGTGEKLFF.

V usage is TRBV29-1 and J usage is TRBJ2-5; D is unclear. Germline V gene lookup returns CDR1 SQVTM and CDR2 ANQGSEA. This CDR3 spans 12 amino acids. V lost 3 bases and J lost 2, with 7 bases in between. CDR3 amino acids: CSVDRNQETQYF. DNA of the CDR3: TGCAGCGTTGACCGGAATCAAGAGACCCAGTACTTC.

This chain connects TRBV7-2 to TRBJ2-2, with TRBD2 identical over 7 bases. With 3 bases clipped from V and 6 bases from J, the junction kept 7 bases outside the gene matches. The length of the CDR3 is 15 residues. Germline-derived CDR1 and CDR2 are SGHTA and FQGNSA. The CDR3 loop reads CASSFKGRGAGELFF. In DNA, the CDR3 is TGTGCCAGCAGCTTCAAAGGACGGGGGGCCGGGGAGCTGTTTTTT.